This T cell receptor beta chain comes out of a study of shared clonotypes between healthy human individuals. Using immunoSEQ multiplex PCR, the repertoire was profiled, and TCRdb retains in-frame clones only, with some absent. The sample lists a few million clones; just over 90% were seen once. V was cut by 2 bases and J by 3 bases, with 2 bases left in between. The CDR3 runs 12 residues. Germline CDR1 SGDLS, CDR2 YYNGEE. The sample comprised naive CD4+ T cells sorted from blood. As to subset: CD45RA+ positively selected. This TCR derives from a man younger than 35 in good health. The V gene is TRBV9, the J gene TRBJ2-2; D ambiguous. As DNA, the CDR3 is TGTGCCAGCAGCGTGTACACCGGGGAGCTGTTTTTT. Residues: CASSVYTGELFF. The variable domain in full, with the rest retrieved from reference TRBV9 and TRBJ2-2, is DSGVTQTPKHLITATGQRVTLRCSPRSGDLSVYWYQQSLDQGLQFLIQYYNGEERAKGNILERFSAQQFPDLHSELNLSSLELGDSALYFCASSVYTGELFFGEGSRLTVL.